This TCR beta chain derives from a study of blood T cell repertoires in COVID-19. Study summary: COVID-19 samples, acute and convalescent, were from the United States, Italy and Spain. PBMCs, B-cell-depleted T cells, or T cells provided the cDNA or gDNA that made up the material.

Profiled with immunoSEQ multiplex PCR; TCRdb holds only in-frame clones, not every one. In the table there are around 180,000 clones, approximately 73% of which are singletons. This clone was counted a single time. J was trimmed by 5 bases and V by 4 bases; bases with no gene match: 1. Germline CDR1 reads MDHEN; CDR2 reads SYDVKM. This CDR3 is 14 amino acids long. The TCR comes from a woman between 45 and 60 years old with acute COVID-19. The rearrangement uses TRBV28 and TRBJ2-2; 10 bases match TRBD2. The sequenced sample consisted of PBMCs or T cells enriched from blood (not recorded which). The CDR3 here is CASSSSGGTGELFF. The CDR3 DNA sequence: TGTGCCAGCAGTTCTAGCGGGGGTACCGGGGAGCTGTTTTTT.